These 16 T cell receptor beta chains originate from one sample sequenced in a study of blood T cell repertoires in COVID-19 (TCRdb year 2020). The library relied on the immunoSEQ multiplex PCR assay. TCRdb carries this immuneACCESS record with in-frame sequences only. Its versions omit some clonotypes, under half of them owing to an unresolved V gene in the studies checked, with the rest unexplained. Here the sample has 380,000 or so clones; roughly 77% occur a single time. The ten largest account for around 1% of the sample. The sequenced material came from peripheral blood. Receptors originate from a human donor with acute or convalescent COVID-19. The donor label of this sample is uncertain.

This clone came up a few times. The chain links TRBV5-1 to TRBJ2-3; 9 positions match TRBD1. Germline CDR1 SGHRS, CDR2 YFSETQ. The trim removed 2 bases at V and 2 bases at J, leaving 3 bases unmatched. CDR3 length: 15 amino acids. In DNA, the CDR3 is TGCGCCAGCAGCTTCGGGACAGGGCCCACAGATACGCAGTATTTT. Residues: CASSFGTGPTDTQYF. The full variable domain, in which reference TRBV5-1 and TRBJ2-3 provide the parts outside the CDR3, is KAGVTQTPRYLIKTRGQQVTLSCSPISGHRSVSWYQQTPGQGLQFLFEYFSETQRNKGNFPGRFSGRQFSNSRSEMNVSTLELGDSALYLCASSFGTGPTDTQYFGPGTRLTVL.

The rearrangement uses TRBV4-1 and TRBJ2-6, with TRBD2 identical over 12 bases. Losses at the gene ends were 4 bases for V and 0 bases for J; bases not matched to a gene: 13. Germline V gene data show CDR1 as MGHRA and CDR2 as YSYEKL. The length of the CDR3 is 21 residues. The CDR3 is CASSLPASGTSGPSGANVLTF. The CDR3 DNA sequence: TGCGCCAGCAGCCTTCCTGCCTCCGGGACTAGCGGGCCCTCTGGGGCCAACGTCCTGACTTTC.

This clone turned up a few times. J is TRBJ2-1 and V is TRBV19; TRBD2 agrees at 11 bases. The germline CDR1 and CDR2 sequences are LNHDA and SQIVND (reference sequence). This CDR3 is 15 amino acids long. J was trimmed by 6 bases and V by 6 bases; bases with no gene match: 7. The CDR3 loop is CASRNIAGGFNEQFF. CDR3 coding DNA: TGTGCCAGTAGGAACATAGCGGGAGGGTTCAATGAGCAGTTCTTC.

This chain joins TRBV5-1 and TRBJ1-2; 9 nucleotides agree with TRBD1. Germline CDR1 is SGHRS and CDR2 is YFSETQ. V shed 0 bases, J shed 4 bases, and the junction held 4 bases outside the gene matches. The CDR3 spans 15 residues. CDR3 amino acids: CASSLGGTGSYGYTF. CDR3 DNA: TGCGCCAGCAGCTTGGGCGGGACAGGGTCCTATGGCTACACCTTC.

The chain has TRBV28 and TRBJ1-2; D is undetermined. Germline lookup yields CDR1 MDHEN and CDR2 SYDVKM. The ends were cut back, 4 bases at V and 2 bases at J, with 8 bases in the middle. This CDR3 is 13 amino acids long. The CDR3 coding sequence is TGTGCCAGCAGTTCGACAAGAAACTATGGCTACACCTTC. It translates to CASSSTRNYGYTF.

The V call is TRBV6-1, the J call TRBJ1-1; maybe TRBD1 (5 bases). This CDR3 contains 14 residues. The V gene's germline CDR1 is MNHNS and CDR2 SASEGT. With 6 bases removed from V and 1 base from J, the gap between germline ends came to 12 bases. The CDR3, as DNA: TGTGCCAGCAGGGACCAGGGATCGAACACTGAAGCTTTCTTT. Protein: CASRDQGSNTEAFF.

V and J are TRBV14 and TRBJ2-1, with 7 bases lining up with TRBD1. Germline CDR1 reads SGHDN; CDR2 reads FVKESK. CDR3 length: 16 amino acids. V was clipped by 4 bases and J by 4 bases; unmatched bases: 10. This chain's CDR3 is CASSLMDRPEYNEQFF. The CDR3 DNA follows: TGTGCCAGCAGCCTAATGGACAGGCCAGAGTACAATGAGCAGTTCTTC.

The chain links TRBV5-1 to TRBJ2-2; 10 bases are shared with TRBD2. After removal of 1 base from V and 6 bases from J, the junction contained 9 bases not matched to a gene. CDR3 length equals 17 residues. Germline lookup yields CDR1 SGHRS and CDR2 YFSETQ. In DNA, the CDR3 is TGCGCCAGCAGCTTGCTGGTACCCAGCGGGAGGGCCGGGGAGCTGTTTTTT. Translating it yields CASSLLVPSGRAGELFF.

J is TRBJ1-1 and V is TRBV19; D not certain. There are 13 residues in the CDR3. From germline, CDR1 is LNHDA and CDR2 SQIVND (reference sequence). Trimming took 5 bases from V and 5 from J, leaving 12 bases between them. The CDR3 sequence: CASSLAGRTEAFF. In nucleotides, the CDR3 is TGTGCCAGTAGTTTGGCAGGAAGAACTGAAGCTTTCTTT.

The CDR3 coding sequence is TGTGCCAGTAGTATAGCTCTAGCCACCTACGAGCAGTACTTC. It yields the protein CASSIALATYEQYF. The chain recombines TRBV19 with TRBJ2-7; TRBD2 is a possible D gene (5 bases). The CDR3 covers 14 residues. The germline gives CDR1 LNHDA, CDR2 SQIVND (reference sequence). The V end was cut by 1 base, the J end by 2 bases, with 9 bases between. Based on the CDR3 plus reference TRBV19 and TRBJ2-7, the full variable domain is DGGITQSPKYLFRKEGQNVTLSCEQNLNHDAMYWYRQDPGQGLRLIYYSQIVNDFQKGDIAEGYSVSREKKESFPLTVTSAQKNPTAFYLCASSIALATYEQYFGPGTRLTVT.

The CDR3 here is CASRLNRDSYEQYF. CDR3 DNA: TGTGCAAGTCGCTTAAACAGGGACTCCTACGAGCAGTACTTC. This chain joins TRBV12-2 and TRBJ2-7; the table's D call, TRBD1, has no DNA check behind it. TRBV12-2 is marked as a pseudogene. The CDR3 has 14 amino acids.

The rearrangement joins TRBV3-1 (or the pseudogene TRBV3-2) to TRBJ1-2; D gene uncertain. The V end was cut by 4 bases, the J end by 10 bases, with 13 bases between. The germline CDR1 and CDR2 sequences are LGHDT and YNNKEL (reference sequence). This CDR3 comprises 12 residues. In DNA form, the CDR3 reads TGTGCCAGCAGCCCCGCCCGAGGCCACTACACCTTC. Translating it yields CASSPARGHYTF.

This clone was observed once. The DNA of the CDR3 is TGCGCCAGCAGCTTGGACAGGCCGACGACCACTGAAGCTTTCTTT. Translated: CASSLDRPTTTEAFF. The chain recombines TRBV5-1 with TRBJ1-1, with D perhaps TRBD1 (5 bases). Trimming stripped 0 bases from V and 4 bases from J, with 13 bases between. The CDR3 spans 15 residues. Germline CDR1 reads SGHRS; CDR2 reads YFSETQ.

V usage is TRBV5-8 and J usage is TRBJ2-3; possible D gene TRBD2, 5 bases. V lost 0 bases and J 1 base, leaving 9 bases between the germline ends. Germline assignment: CDR1 SGHTS and CDR2 YDEGEE. There are 15 residues in the CDR3. The CDR3 loop reads CASSLVLRGTDTQYF. The CDR3 nucleotides are TGTGCCAGCAGCTTGGTCTTGCGGGGCACAGATACGCAGTATTTT.

This clone was found once. The chain joins TRBV9 to TRBJ2-7; 9 bases map to TRBD1. CDR3 length: 17 residues. V gave up 0 bases and J gave up 3 bases; unmatched junction bases: 10. In germline, CDR1 is SGDLS, CDR2 YYNGEE. CDR3 DNA: TGTGCCAGCAGCGTAGCTCCTTCGGACAGGGGACTCTACGAGCAGTACTTC. It specifies CASSVAPSDRGLYEQYF.

The rearrangement uses TRBV19 and TRBJ1-1, with TRBD1 matching over 7 bases. The CDR3 is made up of 15 amino acids. The junction had 4 bases not matched to a gene; V was cut back by 3 bases and J by 0 bases. Germline assignment: CDR1 LNHDA and CDR2 SQIVND (reference sequence). CDR3 in DNA: TGTGCCAGTAGTATCCGGGACAGTCTGAACACTGAAGCTTTCTTT. Translated: CASSIRDSLNTEAFF.